What follows is one T cell receptor (beta chain) and its context. This receptor's antigen is unknown. It has no much larger one-base neighbor in the sample; base qualities were not kept. This specimen comes from a study of regulatory T cells in long-lasting Graves disease (dated by TCRdb to the early 2020s). A note on the overall study: Persistent Graves' disease meant more than 5 years of antithyroid drug treatment with TSH receptor autoantibodies that stayed positive. This study used TCR sequencing and RNA sequencing of peripheral blood to compare persistent Graves' disease patients against newly diagnosed Graves' disease patients. The study was registered as a clinical trial and conducted in China. A total of roughly 35 samples underwent TCR sequencing: around 13 from persistent and about 20 from newly diagnosed Graves' disease patients. Antithyroid drugs had been taken for around 9.8 years on average by persistent Graves' disease patients in the clinical cohort. The full study reports these points: Sequencing and analysis were restricted to the TCR beta chain. The study examined only peripheral blood because the primary lesion, thyroid tissue, could not be accessed. Patients with persistent disease shared more public clonotypes (about 3,000) than newly diagnosed patients did (roughly 970). The authors noted that the small sample size was a limitation that may lower accuracy. Lower TCR Shannon entropy and fewer highly expanded clones were observed in persistent Graves' disease patients than in newly diagnosed patients, which suggested clonal expansion.

The sample's time point label, decoded: persistent/refractory GD, antithyroid drugs over 5 years with positive TRAb. For both TCR sequencing and RNA sequencing, RNA was extracted from PBMCs using TRIzol. The diagnosis of Graves' disease followed American Thyroid Association guidelines. Patients were recruited from an endocrinology department in Xi'an, China. Each patient gave 7 to 9.5 milliliters of peripheral blood, collected in an EDTA anticoagulant tube. Ficoll Paque Plus density gradient separation was used to isolate PBMCs, and no additional T cell sorting was done. An Agilent 2100 Bioanalyzer and agarose gel were used to check RNA quality, while a NanoDrop 2000 measured RNA concentration. Preparation of the library involved multiplex PCR. Sequencing was carried out with an Illumina HiSeq 4000. To build TCR beta libraries, CDR3 regions were amplified by Arm-PCR using iRepertoire HTBI primers. PCR products were gel purified before sequencing. The source study handled its data this way. Across samples, around 62 TRBV and 13 to 15 TRBJ segments were identified and used for gene usage analysis of CDR3 amino acid clonotypes. COPE and FqMerger were used to merge filtered high-quality paired reads into contigs. Contigs were aligned with BLAST to IMGT TRBV, TRBD and TRBJ reference genes, and CDR3 was defined per IMGT. Highly expanded clones were defined as clonotypes with a frequency above 0.1%. Shannon entropy served as the measure of repertoire diversity, while the Gini coefficient captured V-J evenness. Public clonotypes were defined as clonotypes shared by more than one individual. In-frame beta chains were kept once TCRdb had trimmed the public reads at Q25 with fastp and called clones with MiXCR. CDR3 protein duplicates are merged, each entry listing the most common genes and DNA. These V and J calls rely on TCRdb rather than the paper's analysis. Within this sample are fewer than 450,000 distinct CDR3 sequences, with roughly 20% of them counted one time only. Of the sample, about 20% is held by the ten largest clones.

The clonotype was recovered from a female donor with Graves disease. The sequenced sample was peripheral blood mononuclear cells (PBMCs), obtained when the disease was refractory, from a patient treated with antithyroid drugs.

The nucleotides are TGTGCCAGCAGCCTATACCAGGGAGACACCGGGGAGCTGTTTTTT. This gives the protein CASSLYQGDTGELFF. This sequence uses TRBV4-2 and TRBJ2-2, with the D gene tentatively TRBD1 or TRBD2, based on 5 matching bases in each. A distance of 12 bases separates the germline ends of V and J, which lose 4 bases and 3 bases respectively. Its CDR3 holds 15 amino acids, cysteine through phenylalanine. Only the CDR3 portion is preserved as DNA: 45 bases, with reading frame beginning at the first base. The germline V gene encodes CDR1 LGHNA and CDR2 YNFKEQ.